Shown below are 21 T cell receptor beta chains from a single sample sequenced in a study of T cell responses to AZD1222 COVID-19 vaccine. Assay used: immunoSEQ multiplex PCR; TCRdb lists only in-frame clones, some missing. This sample has 90,000 to 120,000 clones; approximately 90% occur once, and the top ten carry approximately 4%. The starting material was peripheral blood, obtained on day 0 of AZD1222 vaccination. These receptors originate from an adult in good health.

The rearrangement joins TRBV5-1 to TRBJ2-2; D is perhaps TRBD2 (5 bases). V was shortened by 4 bases and J by 4 bases, with 14 bases between the two germline ends. Looked up from germline, CDR1 is SGHRS and CDR2 is YFSETQ. The CDR3 spans 15 residues. In DNA, the CDR3 is TGCGCCAGCAGCAAGGCGGGCGGAGTCACCGGGGAGCTGTTTTTT. Residues: CASSKAGGVTGELFF.

The genes are TRBV2 and TRBJ2-7; D assignment may be TRBD1 or TRBD2 (5 bases each). Germline loops: CDR1 SNHLY, CDR2 FYNNEI. V was pared by 2 bases and J by 2 bases, with 16 bases between. CDR3 size: 16 residues. CDR3 in DNA: TGTGCCAGCAGTGAACCCACCGGGGCCCCCCCCTACGAGCAGTACTTC. Protein product: CASSEPTGAPPYEQYF.

The gene calls are TRBV29-1 and TRBJ2-7; 9 nucleotides align to TRBD2. Germline assignment: CDR1 SQVTM and CDR2 ANQGSEA. This CDR3 has 14 amino acids. V shed 4 bases, J shed 4 bases, and the junction held 8 bases outside the gene matches. CDR3 residues: CSVVRAGGKYEQYF. The DNA of the CDR3 is TGCAGCGTTGTAAGGGCGGGGGGGAAATACGAGCAGTACTTC.

The chain is built from TRBV28 and TRBJ1-2; D unresolved. The CDR3 totals 15 residues. Germline loops: CDR1 MDHEN, CDR2 SYDVKM. Trimming removed 7 bases from V and 0 bases from J, with 15 bases in between. The CDR3 region has the DNA TGTGCCAGCACCCCCCATCGGGCACCTAACTATGGCTACACCTTC. Amino acid sequence: CASTPHRAPNYGYTF.

The chain couples TRBV28 to TRBJ1-1, with a weak D call TRBD1 (6 bases). V lost 5 bases, J lost 1 base, and 8 bases lay in between. In germline, CDR1 is MDHEN, CDR2 SYDVKM. The CDR3 has 13 residues. CDR3 bases: TGTGCCAGCAGTCTGGGACAGAACACTGAAGCTTTCTTT. It yields the protein CASSLGQNTEAFF.

The CDR3 reads CAWSVLIGGIGEQYF. In DNA, the CDR3 is TGTGCCTGGAGTGTTTTAATAGGGGGCATTGGCGAGCAGTACTTC. The chain is built from TRBV30 and TRBJ2-7, with 7 bases identical to TRBD1. The CDR3 is 15 residues long. Trimming took 0 bases from V and 6 from J; bases not matched to a gene: 11. Germline values: CDR1 GTSNPN, CDR2 SVGIG (reference sequence).

CDR3 coding DNA: TGTGCCAGCAGCTTGGGATTCGGACAGGGAGGAACTGAAGCTTTCTTT. Translation gives CASSLGFGQGGTEAFF. The gene calls are TRBV5-5 and TRBJ1-1, with TRBD1 identical over 8 bases. The CDR3 runs 16 residues. The junction had 9 bases not matched to a gene; V was cut back by 0 bases and J by 5 bases. Germline CDR1 reads SGHKS; CDR2 reads YYEKEE (reference sequence). Full variable domain (remainder filled in from reference TRBV5-5 and TRBJ1-1): DAGVTQSPTHLIKTRGQQVTLRCSPISGHKSVSWYQQVLGQGPQFIFQYYEKEERGRGNFPDRFSARQFPNYSSELNVNALLLGDSALYLCASSLGFGQGGTEAFFGQGTRLTVV.

This clone was picked up one time. This chain connects TRBV4-3 to TRBJ1-2, with a tentative D call TRBD1 (6 bases). CDR3 size: 15 residues. The germline gives CDR1 LGHNA, CDR2 YSLEER. Trimming left V 0 bases short and J 4 bases short, with 12 bases between. CDR3 amino acids: CASSQDKGGFYGYTF. CDR3 nucleotides: TGCGCCAGCAGCCAAGATAAGGGGGGCTTCTATGGCTACACCTTC.

The chain uses TRBV4-2 and TRBJ2-7; D not certain. The CDR3 has 16 residues. V lost 0 bases, J lost 0 bases, and 12 bases lay in between. Germline V CDR1 and CDR2: LGHNA, YNFKEQ. CDR3 sequence (DNA): TGTGCCAGCAGCCAAGACGCCCAGCCGCCCTCCTACGAGCAGTACTTC. Its protein product is CASSQDAQPPSYEQYF.

There are a few counts of this clone. This chain connects TRBV6-5 to TRBJ1-1, with D unclear. Trimming pared 5 bases from V and 1 base from J, leaving 14 bases between. CDR3 length: 15 residues. The germline CDR1 and CDR2 sequences are MNHEY and SVGAGI. CDR3 loop: CASSHQTLGNTEAFF. In nucleotides, the CDR3 is TGTGCCAGCAGTCATCAGACTCTCGGGAACACTGAAGCTTTCTTT.

The count of this clone is one. V gene TRBV7-2 combines with J gene TRBJ2-3; D remains unclear. The V end was cut by 0 bases, the J end by 2 bases, with 3 bases between. The CDR3 has 13 amino acids. Looked up from germline, CDR1 is SGHTA and CDR2 is FQGNSA. CDR3 coding DNA: TGTGCCAGCAGCTTAGCAGTCACAGATACGCAGTATTTT. This sequence encodes CASSLAVTDTQYF.

V is TRBV18 and J is TRBJ1-1; D remains unclear. V gave up 0 bases and J gave up 7 bases, with 9 bases separating them. Per germline, CDR1 KGHSH and CDR2 LQKENI. The CDR3 sequence is 13 residues long. In DNA, the CDR3 is TGTGCCAGCTCACCACCACATCGCAGTGAAGCTTTCTTT. This codes for CASSPPHRSEAFF.

The genes are TRBV27 and TRBJ1-4, with 7 bases lining up with TRBD1. CDR1 and CDR2 from the germline V gene are MNHEY and SMNVEV (reference sequence). Unmatched junction bases numbered 11, after V lost 6 bases and J lost 7 bases. The CDR3 has 15 amino acids. The CDR3 nucleotides read TGTGCCAGCAGCCTCACCTTCGGGACAGTTGAAAAACTGTTTTTT. This translates into CASSLTFGTVEKLFF.

The chain carries TRBV24-1 and TRBJ2-1; 14 nucleotides line up with TRBD2. V trimming: 3 bases; J trimming: 10 bases; junction bases outside the gene matches: 16. Germline-derived CDR1 and CDR2 are KGHDR and SFDVKD. The CDR3 consists of 19 residues. CDR3 sequence: CATSDKGYRTSGRPQEQFF. The CDR3 DNA is TGTGCCACCAGTGATAAGGGGTATCGGACTAGCGGGAGGCCGCAGGAGCAGTTCTTC.

V and J are TRBV7-9 and TRBJ2-7; D unresolved. There are 11 residues in the CDR3. Germline V CDR1 and CDR2: SEHNR, FQNEAQ (reference sequence). The V gene lost 2 bases and the J gene lost 5 bases, with 4 bases spanning the gap. In DNA, the CDR3 is TGTGCCAGCAGCTTATCCCACGAGCAGTACTTC. Translated: CASSLSHEQYF.

The chain is built from TRBV2 and TRBJ2-1; 9 bases align to TRBD2. Per germline, CDR1 SNHLY and CDR2 FYNNEI. The CDR3 has 16 amino acids. Trimming removed 7 bases from V and 9 bases from J; junction bases left unmatched: 16. The CDR3 loop is CASTPLLAGTFGEQFF. As DNA, the CDR3 is TGTGCCAGCACCCCATTGCTAGCGGGAACCTTTGGTGAGCAGTTCTTC.

The chain combines TRBV7-8 with TRBJ2-2, with 8 nucleotides matching TRBD2. Germline CDR1 and CDR2: SGHVS and FQNEAQ. The CDR3 totals 16 residues. Trimming at V came to 5 bases and at J to 1 base, leaving 6 bases not matched to a gene. The CDR3, as DNA: TGTGCCAGCAGCCGAGCCAGCGGGGGGAACACCGGGGAGCTGTTTTTT. Protein: CASSRASGGNTGELFF.

The chain couples TRBV6-6 to TRBJ2-1; 9 bases are shared with TRBD1. This CDR3 region has 16 residues. The J segment lost 2 bases and the V segment lost 6 bases, leaving 8 bases of the junction unmatched. In germline, CDR1 is MNHNY, CDR2 SVGAGI (reference sequence). The CDR3 nucleotides read TGTGCCAGCAGCCGAACAGACAGGGGGGCCTACAATGAGCAGTTCTTC. As protein: CASSRTDRGAYNEQFF.

This chain links TRBV5-6 with TRBJ1-1; D perhaps matches TRBD1 (6 bases). V lost 2 bases and J lost 4, with 18 bases in between. The CDR3 runs to 16 residues. Germline CDR1 is SGHDT and CDR2 is YYEEEE. The CDR3 spells CASSLPNRQVSTEAFF. The DNA for the CDR3 is TGTGCCAGCAGCTTACCCAACCGACAGGTGTCCACTGAAGCTTTCTTT.

The CDR3 loop is CASSLQGSSGNTIYF. The CDR3 DNA sequence: TGTGCCAGCAGCTTACAGGGAAGCTCTGGAAACACCATATATTTT. The chain uses TRBV7-9 and TRBJ1-3; tentative D call: TRBD1 (5 bases). The germline V gene encodes CDR1 SEHNR and CDR2 FQNEAQ (reference sequence). The CDR3 spans 15 residues. V was trimmed by 2 bases and J by 0 bases, leaving 8 bases between them.

The chain has TRBV2 and TRBJ2-1; 9 bases align to TRBD2. The CDR3 has 17 amino acids. The germline V gene encodes CDR1 SNHLY and CDR2 FYNNEI. The ends lost 2 bases at V and 4 bases at J; junction bases unmatched: 9. The CDR3 here is CASSESRGGAGYNEQFF. CDR3 coding DNA: TGTGCCAGCAGTGAATCCCGCGGGGGGGCCGGTTACAATGAGCAGTTCTTC.